This is a list of T cell receptor beta chains from one sample in a study of T cell responses to AZD1222 COVID-19 vaccine. Here immunoSEQ multiplex PCR was the method, and the copy in TCRdb shows in-frame clones only, minus some. The sample has roughly 150,000 clones; roughly 91% are singletons. The specimen was peripheral blood, collected 28 days after the second AZD1222 dose. Receptor source: an adult who received the AZD1222 COVID-19 vaccine. CDR3s include the opening cysteine and the closing phenylalanine or tryptophan. D genes are given only for firm matches. Size is omitted from some rows. Given values are once, few, many or a class for expanded clones.

CDR3nt | CDR3aa | j_gene | abundance | d_gene | v_gene
TGCAGCGTTGTAGGACAGACCTACGAGCAGTACTTC | CSVVGQTYEQYF | TRBJ2-7 | NA | NA | TRBV29-1
TGCAGCGTTCAGGGGGGCTCCTGGAACTATGGCTACACCTTC | CSVQGGSWNYGYTF | TRBJ1-2 | NA | TRBD1 | TRBV29-1
TGTGCCAGCAGTGACCGGGACAGGGTCTACGAGCAGTACTTC | CASSDRDRVYEQYF | TRBJ2-7 | NA | TRBD1 | TRBV2
TGTGCCAGCAGTTCAGATAGCAATCAGCCCCAGCATTTT | CASSSDSNQPQHF | TRBJ1-5 | NA | NA | TRBV6-5
TGTGCCAGCAGTACGAGGACAACTTCAGCTTTCTTT | CASSTRTTSAFF | TRBJ1-1 | NA | NA | TRBV6-5
TGTGCTAGCAGCTTAGCCGGGACAGGGTTGGAGACCCAGTACTTC | CASSLAGTGLETQYF | TRBJ2-5 | NA | TRBD1 | TRBV7-7
TGTGCCAGCGAGCGGGAGGTCGGGGAGCTGTTTTTT | CASEREVGELFF | TRBJ2-2 | NA | TRBD2 | TRBV6-4
TGTGCCAGCAGGAGGGGGCGAGGCACAGATACGCAGTATTTT | CASRRGRGTDTQYF | TRBJ2-3 | NA | TRBD1 | TRBV6-5
TGTGCCAGCCGGGGCGCAGGTTATGGCTACACCTTC | CASRGAGYGYTF | TRBJ1-2 | NA | NA | TRBV12-3/TRBV12-4
TGTGCCAGCAGCCCGAGCCGGGCGAACAATGAGCAGTTCTTC | CASSPSRANNEQFF | TRBJ2-1 | NA | NA | TRBV11-3
TGTGCCAGCAGCTTACCGGGACAGATGAACACTGAAGCTTTCTTT | CASSLPGQMNTEAFF | TRBJ1-1 | NA | TRBD1 | TRBV11-1
TGTGCCAGCAGCTACAGGGAAGAGACCCAGTACTTC | CASSYREETQYF | TRBJ2-5 | NA | NA | TRBV7-2
TGTGCCAGCAGATTACGAGGGGGCGGCGGCACTGAAGCTTTCTTT | CASRLRGGGGTEAFF | TRBJ1-1 | few | TRBD1 | TRBV6-1
TGCGCCAGCAGCCCTATAATGGGATCGAACACCGGGGAGCTGTTTTTT | CASSPIMGSNTGELFF | TRBJ2-2 | NA | NA | TRBV5-1
TGTGCCAGCAGCTTCGGGGGGGCAGATACGCAGTATTTT | CASSFGGADTQYF | TRBJ2-3 | NA | TRBD2 | TRBV7-9
TGTGCCAGCAGCTTATATGGGTCATCGTCACGCGAGCAGTACTTC | CASSLYGSSSREQYF | TRBJ2-7 | NA | NA | TRBV7-6
TGTGCCAGCAGCTTTACAGGGACGAACACTGAAGCTTTCTTT | CASSFTGTNTEAFF | TRBJ1-1 | NA | NA | TRBV7-9
TGTGCCAGCAGAGGGGCGACCTTCGGCGGGGAGCTGTTTTTT | CASRGATFGGELFF | TRBJ2-2 | NA | NA | TRBV6-5
TGTGCCAGCTCACCCCTAGGACAGGGAAACACCATATATTTT | CASSPLGQGNTIYF | TRBJ1-3 | NA | NA | TRBV18
TGCGCCAGCAGTCCCCAGGGCCAGCCCCAGCATTTT | CASSPQGQPQHF | TRBJ1-5 | NA | NA | TRBV10-2
TGCGCCAGCAGCTTGGCGGCAGAGAGCTCCTATAATTCACCCCTCCACTTT | CASSLAAESSYNSPLHF | TRBJ1-6 | NA | NA | TRBV5-1
TGTGCCAGCAGCACTGGCGGGGCTTACGAGCAGTACTTC | CASSTGGAYEQYF | TRBJ2-7 | once | NA | TRBV13
TGTGCCAGCAGCCCTTCCTACGAGCAGTACTTC | CASSPSYEQYF | TRBJ2-7 | NA | NA | TRBV7-8
TGTGCCAGCAGCCAGGGACAGGGGTATGGAAATGAGCAGTTCTTC | CASSQGQGYGNEQFF | TRBJ2-1 | NA | TRBD1 | TRBV7-3
TGTGCCAGCAGTTACCCCCAGGTCCCGGAGACCCAGTACTTC | CASSYPQVPETQYF | TRBJ2-5 | NA | NA | TRBV6-9
TGTGCCAGCAGTTTCTCAGGGGCGAACACCGGGGAGCTGTTTTTT | CASSFSGANTGELFF | TRBJ2-2 | NA | NA | TRBV27
TGTGCCAGCAGCCAGGGGGCCGGCTACACCTTC | CASSQGAGYTF | TRBJ1-2 | NA | NA | TRBV4-2
TGCGCCAGCAGTAGGGGACAGGAGTACGGCTACACCTTC | CASSRGQEYGYTF | TRBJ1-2 | NA | TRBD1 | TRBV10-2
TGTGCCAGCAGTTACGGAGGGGGGGCCGGAGACATTCAGTACTTC | CASSYGGGAGDIQYF | TRBJ2-4 | NA | NA | TRBV6-5
TGTGCCAGCAGTTACAGCGGGAGGGCCACCGAGCAGTTCTTC | CASSYSGRATEQFF | TRBJ2-1 | NA | TRBD2 | TRBV6-5
TGTGCCAGCACCCCAGGGGGGGTAGGGTCCTACGAGCAGTACTTC | CASTPGGVGSYEQYF | TRBJ2-7 | NA | NA | TRBV28
TGTGCCAGCAGCCCCCAACTGACCTACGAGCAGTACTTC | CASSPQLTYEQYF | TRBJ2-7 | NA | NA | TRBV28
TGTGCCAGCAGCTTAGTGCAGGGGGCGGTTGGCTACACCTTC | CASSLVQGAVGYTF | TRBJ1-2 | NA | TRBD1 | TRBV7-2
TGTGCCAGCAGTTTTTACCCTCAGCCCCAGCATTTT | CASSFYPQPQHF | TRBJ1-5 | NA | NA | TRBV27
TGTGCCAGCAGCGACGGGATTTCCTATGGCTACACCTTC | CASSDGISYGYTF | TRBJ1-2 | once | NA | TRBV12-3/TRBV12-4
TGTGCCAGCAGCCAAGAAGGGGCGGGCAACGGGTACAATGAGCAGTTCTTC | CASSQEGAGNGYNEQFF | TRBJ2-1 | NA | NA | TRBV3-1/TRBV3-2
TGTGCCATCAGATCACAGGACTCTAACTATGGCTACACCTTC | CAIRSQDSNYGYTF | TRBJ1-2 | NA | NA | TRBV10-3
TGTGCCAGCAAAACGGTTACACAGGGATTGGGTCGTTCCGAGCAGTACTTC | CASKTVTQGLGRSEQYF | TRBJ2-7 | NA | NA | TRBV2
TGTGCCACTGGGGCACTGGACAGCGGGCATGAAAAACTGTTTTTT | CATGALDSGHEKLFF | TRBJ1-4 | NA | NA | TRBV27
TGTGCCAGTAGTATAGATGGGGGGCGCGTGGGGAACACCGGGGAGCTGTTTTTT | CASSIDGGRVGNTGELFF | TRBJ2-2 | NA | NA | TRBV19
TGTGCCAGCTGGGGAGACAAAAACATTCAGTACTTC | CASWGDKNIQYF | TRBJ2-4 | NA | NA | TRBV28
TGCGCCAGCAGCTTGGACAGGGGGAACACTGAAGCTTTCTTT | CASSLDRGNTEAFF | TRBJ1-1 | NA | TRBD1 | TRBV5-1
TGTGCCAGCAGTTCCCAATTAAAGGGTTTCTCTGATGGCTACACCTTC | CASSSQLKGFSDGYTF | TRBJ1-2 | once | NA | TRBV27
TGTGCCACCACGATTCCAGGGCCCGGGGAGCTGTTTTTT | CATTIPGPGELFF | TRBJ2-2 | NA | NA | TRBV6-6
TGTGCCAGCAGTTTCATGGGACAGGGAAACACCTTC | CASSFMGQGNTF | TRBJ1-2 | NA | TRBD1 | TRBV2
TGTGCCAGCAGACCCCCGGGCTATGGCTACACCTTC | CASRPPGYGYTF | TRBJ1-2 | NA | NA | TRBV28